This entry lists 11 T cell receptor beta chains sequenced from one sample in a study of tumor-infiltrating lymphocytes in primary liver carcinoma. Total RNA amounting to around 450 ng was the source from which TCR beta cDNA was made with a constant-region primer. Slightly modified ARM-PCR, run as three nested multiplex PCR rounds, produced the TCR beta libraries. TRBV1-TRBV30 forward and Cbeta reverse primers drove the first two roughly 10-cycle rounds. TCRdb independently ran MiXCR on the multiplex PCR reads; one entry per CDR3 protein. The table shows 90,000 to 150,000 distinct CDR3 sequences, with around 70% occurring only once. The study co-extracted DNA and RNA from 20-30 mg of unsorted bulk tissue. The sequencing sample was made of tumor-adjacent normal liver tissue. The receptors come from a woman aged 60 to 75 with primary liver carcinoma and hepatitis B virus infection.

The V call is TRBV11-2, the J call TRBJ2-3, with D tentatively TRBD2 (6 bases). Germline-derived CDR1 and CDR2 are SGHAT and FQNNGV. The CDR3 is 15 residues long. The CDR3 DNA reads TGTACCAACAGACTAGAGGCTGGAAGCACAGATACGCAGTATTTT. This sequence encodes CTNRLEAGSTDTQYF.

To note about this clonotype: The missing conserved phenylalanine or tryptophan at the end of this CDR3 makes a read error likely. The chain couples TRBV29-1 to TRBJ2-5, with 8 bases matching TRBD2. Germline lookup yields CDR1 SQVTM and CDR2 ANQGSEA. The CDR3 contains 13 residues. CDR3 nucleotides: TGCGGCGTTGAGCAAATAGCGGGGGAGACCCAGTACCTC. Amino acid sequence: CGVEQIAGETQYL.

The chain has TRBV20-1 and TRBJ2-4, with 10 positions matching TRBD2. The V gene end was trimmed by 4 bases and the J gene end by 0 bases; junction bases not matched to a gene: 6. The CDR3 covers 16 residues. Germline V gives CDR1 DFQATT, CDR2 SNEGSKA (reference sequence). The CDR3 region has the DNA TGCAGTGCTAAAGGACTAGCGGACCTAGCCAAAAACATTCAGTACTTC. Protein product: CSAKGLADLAKNIQYF.

This clonotype has a count of ten or more. The chain uses TRBV14 and TRBJ2-1; 7 bases fit TRBD2. Germline loops: CDR1 SGHDN, CDR2 FVKESK. This CDR3 has 16 residues. V lost 1 base and J lost 9; bases outside the gene matches: 12. CDR3 residues: CASSQAAREKWCEQFF. CDR3 sequence (DNA): TGTGCCAGCAGCCAAGCGGCGCGGGAGAAGTGGTGTGAGCAGTTCTTC.

This clonotype has just one count. A junction boundary mismatches the germline segment, possibly from a read error. The J gene is TRBJ2-2, the V gene TRBV11-2; 12 positions agree with TRBD2. CDR1 and CDR2 from the germline V gene are SGHAT and FQNNGV. The CDR3 is made up of 19 amino acids. CDR3 sequence: CASSPDLRTSGMGTWELFF. The CDR3 DNA follows: TGTGCCAGCAGCCCCGACCTCAGGACTAGCGGGATGGGGACCTGGGAACTGTTTTTT.

On this clonotype: The conserved phenylalanine or tryptophan is not found at the CDR3 terminus, so this likely reflects a read error. The chain joins TRBV6-5 to TRBJ2-3; D is undetermined. Trimming cost V 5 bases and J 2 bases, with 11 bases left between them. The CDR3 is 14 amino acids. Germline-derived CDR1 and CDR2 are MNHEY and SVGAGI. CDR3: CASSLSLTTDTQYL. The CDR3 bases are TGTGCCAGCAGTCTCAGCCTAACCACAGATACGCAGTATTTG.

This clonotype was detected a few times. The rearrangement links TRBV28 to TRBJ2-7; D is ambiguous. Germline CDR1 and CDR2: MDHEN and SYDVKM. V dropped 2 bases and J dropped 2 bases, with 10 bases sitting between them. The CDR3 runs 14 residues. The CDR3 region has the DNA TGTGCCAGCAGTTTAACGGGTTCGACCTACGAGCAGTACTTC. This translates into CASSLTGSTYEQYF.

Concerning this clonotype: A much more abundant neighbour one base away suggests this may be a read error. The CDR3, as DNA: TGCGCCAGCGGGGGCGGCGGGACCTCCTTCAATGAGCAGTTCTTC. Translated: CASGGGGTSFNEQFF. The rearrangement links TRBV5-1 to TRBJ2-1, with D possibly being TRBD1 or TRBD2 (6 bases each). The germline V gene encodes CDR1 SGHRS and CDR2 YFSETQ. The CDR3 consists of 15 residues. The variable domain in full, completed from reference TRBV5-1 and TRBJ2-1, reads KAGVTQTPRYLIKTRGQQVTLSCSPISGHRSVSWYQQTPGQGLQFLFEYFSETQRNKGNFPGRFSGRQFSNSRSEMNVSTLELGDSALYLCASGGGGTSFNEQFFGPGTRLTVL.

Remarks on this clonotype: One end of the junction is discordant with germline, which a read error may explain. CDR3 in amino acids: CTSSKGQGVGDTQYF. The CDR3 DNA follows: TGTACCAGCAGTAAGGGACAGGGGGTAGGGGATACGCAGTATTTT. The V and J genes are TRBV12-3 or TRBV12-4 and TRBJ2-3; 11 nucleotides agree with TRBD1. The CDR3 loop spans 15 amino acids.

Notes on this clonotype: With a much larger clone just one base away, this may be a read error. The chain combines TRBV5-1 with TRBJ1-2, with 7 positions matching TRBD1. The V gene's germline CDR1 is SGHRS and CDR2 YFSETQ. This CDR3 is built from 14 residues. Unmatched junction bases numbered 5, after V lost 4 bases and J lost 2 bases. The DNA of the CDR3 is TGCGCCAGCAGCGGAAGGGACAGAAACTATGGCTACACCTTC. Its translation: CASSGRDRNYGYTF.

Comment on this clonotype: Relative to the germline gene, one junction end is altered; a read error may explain this. The gene calls are TRBV29-1 and TRBJ2-1; a possible D gene is TRBD1 (6 bases). The CDR3 runs 13 residues. Germline-derived CDR1 and CDR2 are SQVTM and ANQGSEA. The CDR3 DNA sequence: TGCAACGTTGTGGGTGACAGGAACAATGAGCAGTTCTTC. It specifies CNVVGDRNNEQFF.